This entry concerns a single T cell receptor beta chain. What it binds is unknown. Treatment reported: 15 to 20 received Ad26.COV2.S at low or high dose, single or two shots; 5 received placebo; per-sample allocation not given. Following the first vaccine or placebo injection, samples were taken on day 63. The sample comes from a study of Ad26.COV2.S vaccination and SARS-CoV-2 variants. Overall study results and limits: A substantial breadth of spike-specific CD8+ and CD4+ T cell responses after vaccination has been reported.

Repertoires were generated with immunoSEQ multiplex PCR, while TCRdb's copy carries only in-frame clones and drops some. In the table there are a few hundred thousand clones, 90% of which are singletons. The J segment lost 0 bases and the V segment lost 4 bases, leaving 8 bases of the junction unmatched. The CDR3 contains 16 residues. CDR1 and CDR2 from the germline V gene are LGHNA and YNFKEQ. V and J are TRBV4-2 and TRBJ2-7; 8 bases align to TRBD2. This TCR was sampled from a person between 18 and 65 years old who received the Ad26.COV2.S COVID-19 vaccine or a placebo. Material: peripheral blood, obtained in a trial of Ad26.COV2.S vaccine versus placebo. CDR3 region: CASSPTSGPASYEQYF. The CDR3 DNA follows: TGTGCCAGCAGCCCCACTAGCGGCCCGGCCTCCTACGAGCAGTACTTC.